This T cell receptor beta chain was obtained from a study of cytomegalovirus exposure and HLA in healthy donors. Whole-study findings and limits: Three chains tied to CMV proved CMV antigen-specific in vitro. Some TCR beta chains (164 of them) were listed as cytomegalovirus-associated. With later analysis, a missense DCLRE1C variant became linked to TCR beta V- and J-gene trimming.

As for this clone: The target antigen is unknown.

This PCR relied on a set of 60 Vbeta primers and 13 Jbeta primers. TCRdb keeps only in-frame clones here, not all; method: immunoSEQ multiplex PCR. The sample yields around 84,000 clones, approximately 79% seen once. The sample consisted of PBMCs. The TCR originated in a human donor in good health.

The CDR3 region has the DNA TGTGCTAGTGGTTCCTCGGGGAAGGAGACCCAGTACTTC. Its translation: CASGSSGKETQYF. The chain employs TRBV12-5 and TRBJ2-5, with a possible D match to TRBD2 (5 bases). Trimming left V 4 bases short and J 5 bases short, with 11 bases between. This CDR3 spans 13 amino acids. The V gene's germline CDR1 is LGHNT and CDR2 FRNRAP.